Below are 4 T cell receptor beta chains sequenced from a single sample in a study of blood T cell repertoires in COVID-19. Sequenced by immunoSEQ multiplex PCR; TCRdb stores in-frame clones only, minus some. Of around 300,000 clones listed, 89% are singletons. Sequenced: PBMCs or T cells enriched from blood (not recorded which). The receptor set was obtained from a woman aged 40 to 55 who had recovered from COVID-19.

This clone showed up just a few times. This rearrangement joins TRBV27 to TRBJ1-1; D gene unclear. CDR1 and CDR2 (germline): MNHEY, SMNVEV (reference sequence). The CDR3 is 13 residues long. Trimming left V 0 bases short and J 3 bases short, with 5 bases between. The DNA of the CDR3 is TGTGCCAGCAGTTTATCGAAGCACACTGAAGCTTTCTTT. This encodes CASSLSKHTEAFF.

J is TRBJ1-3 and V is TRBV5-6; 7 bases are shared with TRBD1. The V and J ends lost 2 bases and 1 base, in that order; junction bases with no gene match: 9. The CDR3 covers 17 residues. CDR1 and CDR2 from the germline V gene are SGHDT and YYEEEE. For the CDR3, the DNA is TGTGCCAGCAGCTTCGGGACAGCTCGGGAGTCTGGAAACACCATATATTTT. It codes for CASSFGTARESGNTIYF.

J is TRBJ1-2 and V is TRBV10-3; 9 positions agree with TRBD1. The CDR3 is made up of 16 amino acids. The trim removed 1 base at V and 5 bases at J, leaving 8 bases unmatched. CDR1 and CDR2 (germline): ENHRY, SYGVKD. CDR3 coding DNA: TGTGCCATCAGTGAGTGGGACAGGGAGAAAGGTTATGGCTACACCTTC. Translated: CAISEWDREKGYGYTF.

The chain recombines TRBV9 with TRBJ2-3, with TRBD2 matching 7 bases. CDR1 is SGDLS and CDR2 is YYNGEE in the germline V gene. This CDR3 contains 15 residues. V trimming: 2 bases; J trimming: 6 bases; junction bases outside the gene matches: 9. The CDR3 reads CASSVGGDRGDTQYF. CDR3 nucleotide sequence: TGTGCCAGCAGCGTTGGGGGGGATCGCGGCGATACGCAGTATTTT.